The source of this T cell receptor (beta chain) is a study of circulating and synovial CD4+ cells in juvenile arthritis. The method was immunoSEQ multiplex PCR; TCRdb's version includes in-frame clones alone and lacks a portion of them. The data show approximately 16,000 clones, about 90% seen once. Regarding the study as a whole: These blood cells shared more CDR3 sequences with synovium than bulk blood. Measured synovium overlap likely understates the true shared repertoire. CPL versus bulk CD4 samples: T cell genome counts differed by at least an order of magnitude.

This clone appeared a single time. Antigen specificity is unknown. Donors were patients with active juvenile idiopathic arthritis. Losses at the gene ends were 5 bases for V and 0 bases for J; bases not matched to a gene: 6. Germline V lookup: CDR1 SGHVS, CDR2 FQNEAQ. The CDR3 sequence is 17 residues long. V and J are TRBV7-8 and TRBJ2-1; the match to TRBD2 covers 11 bases. The sample was CD4+ T cells from blood. The sequence was obtained from a human donor with juvenile idiopathic arthritis. CDR3 in amino acids: CASSRKLAGGSYNEQFF. CDR3 in DNA: TGTGCCAGCAGCCGGAAGCTAGCGGGGGGCTCCTACAATGAGCAGTTCTTC.